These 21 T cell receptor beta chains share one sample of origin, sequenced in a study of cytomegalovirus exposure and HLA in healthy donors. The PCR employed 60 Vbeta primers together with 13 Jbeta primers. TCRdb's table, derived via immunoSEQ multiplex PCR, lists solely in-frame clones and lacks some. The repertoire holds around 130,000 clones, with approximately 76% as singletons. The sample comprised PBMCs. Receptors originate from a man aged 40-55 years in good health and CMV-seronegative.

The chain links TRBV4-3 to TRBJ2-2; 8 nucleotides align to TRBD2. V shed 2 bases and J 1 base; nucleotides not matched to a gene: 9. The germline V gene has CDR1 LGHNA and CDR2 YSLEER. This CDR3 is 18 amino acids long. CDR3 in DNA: TGCGCCAGCAGCCAACTGGGACTAGGTGTAAGGAACACCGGGGAGCTGTTTTTT. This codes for CASSQLGLGVRNTGELFF.

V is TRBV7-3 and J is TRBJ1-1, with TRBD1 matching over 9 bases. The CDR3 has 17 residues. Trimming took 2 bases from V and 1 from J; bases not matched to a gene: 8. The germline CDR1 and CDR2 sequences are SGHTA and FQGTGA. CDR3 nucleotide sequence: TGTGCCAGCAGCTTATACGGACAGGGGCGAGAGAACACTGAAGCTTTCTTT. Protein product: CASSLYGQGRENTEAFF.

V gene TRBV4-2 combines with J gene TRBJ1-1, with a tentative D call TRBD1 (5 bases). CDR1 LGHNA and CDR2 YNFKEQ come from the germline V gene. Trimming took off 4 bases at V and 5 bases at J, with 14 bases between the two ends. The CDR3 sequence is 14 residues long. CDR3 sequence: CASSPLGRGTEAFF. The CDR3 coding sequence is TGTGCCAGCAGCCCCTTAGGGCGGGGGACTGAAGCTTTCTTT.

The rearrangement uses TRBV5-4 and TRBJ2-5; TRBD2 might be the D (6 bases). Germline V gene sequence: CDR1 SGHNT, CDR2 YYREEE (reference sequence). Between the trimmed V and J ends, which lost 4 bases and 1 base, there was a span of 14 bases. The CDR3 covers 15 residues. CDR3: CASSAIGGGQETQYF. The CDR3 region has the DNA TGTGCCAGCAGCGCGATCGGGGGTGGCCAAGAGACCCAGTACTTC. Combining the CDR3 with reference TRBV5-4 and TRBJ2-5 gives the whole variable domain ETGVTQSPTHLIKTRGQQVTLRCSSQSGHNTVSWYQQALGQGPQFIFQYYREEENGRGNFPPRFSGLQFPNYSSELNVNALELDDSALYLCASSAIGGGQETQYFGPGTRLLVL.

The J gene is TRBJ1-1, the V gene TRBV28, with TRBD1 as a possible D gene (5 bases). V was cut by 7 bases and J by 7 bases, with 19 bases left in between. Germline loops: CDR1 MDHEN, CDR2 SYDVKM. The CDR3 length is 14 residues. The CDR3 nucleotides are TGTGCCAGCACACTCGAGAAGGGGAACTATGAAGCTTTCTTT. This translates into CASTLEKGNYEAFF.

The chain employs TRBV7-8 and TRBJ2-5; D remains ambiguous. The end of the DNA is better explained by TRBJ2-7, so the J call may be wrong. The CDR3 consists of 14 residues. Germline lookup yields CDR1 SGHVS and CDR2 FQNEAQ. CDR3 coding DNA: TGTGCCAGCAGTAAAGGCTCCGTGGGCTACGAGCAGTACTTC. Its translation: CASSKGSVGYEQYF.

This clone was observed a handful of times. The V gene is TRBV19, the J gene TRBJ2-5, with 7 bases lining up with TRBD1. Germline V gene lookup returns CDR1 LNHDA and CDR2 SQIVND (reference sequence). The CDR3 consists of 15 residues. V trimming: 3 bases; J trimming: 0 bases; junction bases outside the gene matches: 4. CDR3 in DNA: TGTGCCAGTAGTATGGCGCAGGGGGACCAAGAGACCCAGTACTTC. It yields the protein CASSMAQGDQETQYF.

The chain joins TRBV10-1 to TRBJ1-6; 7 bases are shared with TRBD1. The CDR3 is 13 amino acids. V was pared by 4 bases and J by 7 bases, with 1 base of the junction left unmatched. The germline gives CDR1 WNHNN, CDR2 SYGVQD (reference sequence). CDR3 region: CASSGQGNSPLHF. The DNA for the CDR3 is TGCGCCAGCAGTGGACAGGGCAATTCACCCCTCCACTTT.

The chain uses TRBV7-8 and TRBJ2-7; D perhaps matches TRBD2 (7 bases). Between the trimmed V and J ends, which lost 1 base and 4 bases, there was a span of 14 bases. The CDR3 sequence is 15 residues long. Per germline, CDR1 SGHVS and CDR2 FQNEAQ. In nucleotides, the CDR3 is TGTGCCAGCAGCTTAGTAGGGGGGGGTTATTACGAGCAGTACTTC. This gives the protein CASSLVGGGYYEQYF.

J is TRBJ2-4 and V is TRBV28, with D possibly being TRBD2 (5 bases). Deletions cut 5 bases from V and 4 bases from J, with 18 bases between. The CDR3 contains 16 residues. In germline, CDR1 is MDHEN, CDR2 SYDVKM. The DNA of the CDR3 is TGTGCCAGCAGTCCCGCGGGTTCAGGTCCGAAAAACATTCAGTACTTC. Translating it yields CASSPAGSGPKNIQYF.

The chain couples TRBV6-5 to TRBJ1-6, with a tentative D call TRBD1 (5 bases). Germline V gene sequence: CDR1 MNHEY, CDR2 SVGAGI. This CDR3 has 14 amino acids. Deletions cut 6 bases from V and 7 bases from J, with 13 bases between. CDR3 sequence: CASRTDSPNSPLHF. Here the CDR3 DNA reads TGTGCCAGCAGAACTGACAGCCCCAATTCACCCCTCCACTTT.

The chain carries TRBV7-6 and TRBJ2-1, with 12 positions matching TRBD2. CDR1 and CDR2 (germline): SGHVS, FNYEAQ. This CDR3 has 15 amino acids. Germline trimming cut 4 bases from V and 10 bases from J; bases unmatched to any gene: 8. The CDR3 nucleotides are TGTGCCAGCAGCTCGACTAGCGGGAGTTACGGGGAGCAGTTCTTC. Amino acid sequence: CASSSTSGSYGEQFF.

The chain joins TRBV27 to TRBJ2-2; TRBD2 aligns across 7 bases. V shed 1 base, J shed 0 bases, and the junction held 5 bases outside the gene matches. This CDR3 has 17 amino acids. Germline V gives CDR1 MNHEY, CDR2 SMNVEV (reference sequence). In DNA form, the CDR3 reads TGTGCCAGCAGTTTATACATGCGGGGGTCGAACACCGGGGAGCTGTTTTTT. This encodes CASSLYMRGSNTGELFF.

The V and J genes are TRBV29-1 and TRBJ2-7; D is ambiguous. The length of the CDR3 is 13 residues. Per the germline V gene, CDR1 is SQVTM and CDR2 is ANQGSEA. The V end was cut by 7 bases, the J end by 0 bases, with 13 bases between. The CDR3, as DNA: TGCAGCGCCGGGTCGCCAAACTCCTACGAGCAGTACTTC. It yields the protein CSAGSPNSYEQYF.

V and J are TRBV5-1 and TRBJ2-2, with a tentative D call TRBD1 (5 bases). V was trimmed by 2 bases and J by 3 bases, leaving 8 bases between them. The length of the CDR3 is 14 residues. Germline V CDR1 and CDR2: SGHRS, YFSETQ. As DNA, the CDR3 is TGCGCCAGCAGCTTCGTACAGGACACCGGGGAGCTGTTTTTT. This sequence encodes CASSFVQDTGELFF.

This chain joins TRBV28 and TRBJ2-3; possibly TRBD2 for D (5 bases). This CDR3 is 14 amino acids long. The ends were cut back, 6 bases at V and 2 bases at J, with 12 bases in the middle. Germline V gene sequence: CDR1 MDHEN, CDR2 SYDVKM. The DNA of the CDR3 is TGTGCCAGCAGGAGAGGGTACTCCACAGATACGCAGTATTTT. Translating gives CASRRGYSTDTQYF.

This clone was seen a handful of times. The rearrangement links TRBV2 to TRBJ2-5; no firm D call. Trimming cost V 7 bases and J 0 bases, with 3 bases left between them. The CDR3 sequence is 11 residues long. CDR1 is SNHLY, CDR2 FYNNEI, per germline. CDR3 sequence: CASTDQETQYF. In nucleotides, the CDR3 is TGTGCCAGCACGGACCAAGAGACCCAGTACTTC.

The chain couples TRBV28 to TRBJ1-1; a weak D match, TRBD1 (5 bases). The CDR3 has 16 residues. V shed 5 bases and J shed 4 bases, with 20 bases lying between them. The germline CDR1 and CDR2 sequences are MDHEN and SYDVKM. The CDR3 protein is CASSQPRQSRSTEAFF. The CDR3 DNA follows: TGTGCCAGCAGTCAACCCCGACAGTCCAGGAGCACTGAAGCTTTCTTT.

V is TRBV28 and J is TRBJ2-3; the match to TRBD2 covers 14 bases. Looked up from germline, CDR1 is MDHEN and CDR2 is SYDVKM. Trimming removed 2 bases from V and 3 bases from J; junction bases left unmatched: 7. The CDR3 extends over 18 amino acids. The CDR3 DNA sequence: TGTGCCAGCAGTTTAAATGGACTAGCGGGGGGATTTACAGATACGCAGTATTTT. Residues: CASSLNGLAGGFTDTQYF.

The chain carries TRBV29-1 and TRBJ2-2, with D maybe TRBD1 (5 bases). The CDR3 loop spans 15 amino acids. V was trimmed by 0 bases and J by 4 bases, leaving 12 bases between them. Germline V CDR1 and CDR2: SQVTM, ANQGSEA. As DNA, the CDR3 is TGCAGCGTTGAAGAGCGGAAAGGGGCCACCGGGGAGCTGTTTTTT. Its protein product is CSVEERKGATGELFF.

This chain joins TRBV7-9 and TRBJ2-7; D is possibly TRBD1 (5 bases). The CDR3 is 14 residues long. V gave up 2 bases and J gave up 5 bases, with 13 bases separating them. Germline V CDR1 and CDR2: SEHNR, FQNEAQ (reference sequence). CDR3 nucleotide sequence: TGTGCCAGCAGCTTACTAGGGGATAGAAACGAGCAGTACTTC. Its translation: CASSLLGDRNEQYF. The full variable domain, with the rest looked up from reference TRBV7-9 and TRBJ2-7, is DTGVSQNPRHKITKRGQNVTFRCDPISEHNRLYWYRQTLGQGPEFLTYFQNEAQLEKSRLLSDRFSAERPKGSFSTLEIQRTEQGDSAMYLCASSLLGDRNEQYFGPGTRLTVT.